The clone carrying this TCR beta chain was detected a few times. Under the authors' procedure: Nucleated cell counts were estimated from reference gene primer amplification. This table comes from immunoSEQ multiplex PCR, and its TCRdb copy is limited to in-frame clones, with some not included. V and J calls plus clone size are reproduced from that table; the DNA served to infer D and trimming. The sample has fewer than 200,000 clones, 83% seen once; the top ten hold about 2%. CDR3 length: 16 amino acids. CDR1 SGHVS and CDR2 FQNEAQ come from the germline V gene. V lost 5 bases, J lost 0 bases, and 14 bases lay in between. The data stem from a study of blood T cell repertoires in COVID-19. For the study at large: Researchers got acute and convalescent COVID-19 samples from the United States, Italy and Spain. T cells, B-cell-depleted T cells, or PBMCs provided the cDNA or gDNA that served as material.

The rearrangement links TRBV7-8 to TRBJ1-5; no firm D call. Sequenced input: peripheral blood. The clonotype was recovered from a woman older than 75 with acute or convalescent COVID-19. This CDR3 reads CASSPSTAYSNQPQHF. CDR3 in DNA: TGTGCCAGCAGCCCCTCTACAGCATATAGCAATCAGCCCCAGCATTTT.